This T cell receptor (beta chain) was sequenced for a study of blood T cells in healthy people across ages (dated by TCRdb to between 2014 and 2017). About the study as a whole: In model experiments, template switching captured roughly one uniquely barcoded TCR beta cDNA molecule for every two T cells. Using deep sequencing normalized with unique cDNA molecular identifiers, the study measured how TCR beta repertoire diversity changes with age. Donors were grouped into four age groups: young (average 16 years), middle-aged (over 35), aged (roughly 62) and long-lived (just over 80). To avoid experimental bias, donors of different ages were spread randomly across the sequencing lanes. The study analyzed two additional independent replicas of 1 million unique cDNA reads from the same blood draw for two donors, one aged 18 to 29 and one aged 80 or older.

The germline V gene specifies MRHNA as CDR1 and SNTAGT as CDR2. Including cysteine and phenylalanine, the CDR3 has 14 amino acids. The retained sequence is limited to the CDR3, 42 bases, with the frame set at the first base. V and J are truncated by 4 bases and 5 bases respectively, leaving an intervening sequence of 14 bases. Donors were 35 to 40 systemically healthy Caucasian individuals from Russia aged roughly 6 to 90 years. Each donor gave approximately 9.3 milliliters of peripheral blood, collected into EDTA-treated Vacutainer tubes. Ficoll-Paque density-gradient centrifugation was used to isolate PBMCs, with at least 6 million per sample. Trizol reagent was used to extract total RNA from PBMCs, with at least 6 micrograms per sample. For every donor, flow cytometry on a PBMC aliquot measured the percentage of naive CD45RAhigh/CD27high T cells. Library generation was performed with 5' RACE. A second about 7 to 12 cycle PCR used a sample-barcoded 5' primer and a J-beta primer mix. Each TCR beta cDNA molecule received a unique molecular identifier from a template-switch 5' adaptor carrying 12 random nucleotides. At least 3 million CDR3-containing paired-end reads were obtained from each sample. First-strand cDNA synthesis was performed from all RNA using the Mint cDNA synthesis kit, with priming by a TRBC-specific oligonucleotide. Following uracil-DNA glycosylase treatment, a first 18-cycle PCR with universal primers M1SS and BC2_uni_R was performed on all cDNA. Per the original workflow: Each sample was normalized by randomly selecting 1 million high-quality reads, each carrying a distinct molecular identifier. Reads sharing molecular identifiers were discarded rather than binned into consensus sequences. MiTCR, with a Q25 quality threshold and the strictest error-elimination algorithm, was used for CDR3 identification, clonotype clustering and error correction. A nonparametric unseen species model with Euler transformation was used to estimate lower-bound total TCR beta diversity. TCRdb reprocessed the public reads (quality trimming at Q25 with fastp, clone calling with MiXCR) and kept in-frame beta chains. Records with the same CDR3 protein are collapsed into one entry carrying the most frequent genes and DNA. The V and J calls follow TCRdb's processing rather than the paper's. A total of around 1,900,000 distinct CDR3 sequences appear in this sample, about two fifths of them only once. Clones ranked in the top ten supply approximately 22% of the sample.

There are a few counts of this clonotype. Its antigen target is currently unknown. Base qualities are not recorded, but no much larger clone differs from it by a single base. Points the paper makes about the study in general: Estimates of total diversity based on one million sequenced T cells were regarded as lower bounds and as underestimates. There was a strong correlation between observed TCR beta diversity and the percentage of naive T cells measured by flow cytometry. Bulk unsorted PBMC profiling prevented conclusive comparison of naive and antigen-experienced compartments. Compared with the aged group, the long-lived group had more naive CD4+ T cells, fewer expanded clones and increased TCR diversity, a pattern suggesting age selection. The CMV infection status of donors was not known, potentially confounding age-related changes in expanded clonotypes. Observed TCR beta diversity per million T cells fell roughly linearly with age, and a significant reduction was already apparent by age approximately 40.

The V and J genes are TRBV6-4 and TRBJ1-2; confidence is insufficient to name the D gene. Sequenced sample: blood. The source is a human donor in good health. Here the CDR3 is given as CASSGLKGLYGYTF. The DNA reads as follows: TGTGCCAGCAGTGGATTGAAGGGTCTGTATGGCTACACCTTC.